The 3 T cell receptor beta chains presented below share a single source sample, sequenced in a study of CD8+ T cells in alopecia areata. Treatment of the sample: oral pan-JAK inhibitor, 5-10 mg twice daily. TCR sequencing used cDNA made by reverse transcription of extracted RNA. Generated by immunoSEQ multiplex PCR, the TCRdb table keeps only in-frame clones and is missing some. The data contain about 74,000 clones, around 29% of them seen just once; the ten biggest clones take up 15%. The sample consisted of CD8+ T cells sorted from blood, taken at week 4, from a patient treated with tofacitinib. Receptors originate from a human donor with alopecia areata.

The chain employs TRBV30 and TRBJ2-7; no reliable D call. V was clipped by 2 bases and J by 6 bases, with 14 bases between them. Germline V gene data show CDR1 as GTSNPN and CDR2 as SVGIG (reference sequence). The CDR3 sequence is 13 residues long. The CDR3 loop is CAWSHQGWGEQYF. In DNA form, the CDR3 reads TGTGCCTGGAGTCATCAAGGGTGGGGCGAGCAGTACTTC.

A few counts support this clone. The V gene is TRBV6-5, the J gene TRBJ2-1, with a tentative D call TRBD2 (5 bases). V lost 2 bases, J lost 2 bases, and 10 bases lay in between. The length of the CDR3 is 15 residues. CDR1 MNHEY and CDR2 SVGAGI come from the germline V gene. DNA of the CDR3: TGTGCCAGCAGTTACGGCGGGCCACCCTACAATGAGCAGTTCTTC. It specifies CASSYGGPPYNEQFF.

This clone was picked up many times. V gene TRBV28 combines with J gene TRBJ1-3, with a tentative D call TRBD1 (5 bases). Per the germline V gene, CDR1 is MDHEN and CDR2 is SYDVKM. The CDR3 is 15 residues long. The V end lost 5 bases, the J end lost 0 bases, and 11 bases lay between the germline ends. CDR3 nucleotide sequence: TGTGCCAGCAGTGCCGGGGGGTCCTCTGGAAACACCATATATTTT. Protein: CASSAGGSSGNTIYF.